Listed here are 20 T cell receptor beta chains from one sample, sequenced in a study of monozygotic twins with inflammatory bowel disease. TCRdb reprocessed the 5' RACE reads and keeps a single row for each CDR3 protein, giving no DNA. This table holds approximately 210,000 distinct CDR3 sequences. The specimen sequenced was blood. The origin of the receptors is a human donor with ulcerative colitis or Crohn's disease, or a healthy co-twin of an affected twin (not recorded which).

V usage is TRBV6-2 or TRBV6-3 and J usage is TRBJ2-2. This CDR3 is built from 13 residues. Germline V CDR1 and CDR2: MNHEY, SVGEGT. CDR3 protein: CASTPIGPGELFF.

The V call is TRBV6-1, the J call TRBJ1-3. Germline V lookup: CDR1 MNHNS, CDR2 SASEGT. The CDR3 loop spans 16 amino acids. The CDR3 sequence: CASSRDGPSSGNTIYF.

The chain carries TRBV12-3 or TRBV12-4 and TRBJ2-7; TCRdb reports TRBD2, a call that lacks DNA to check it against. This CDR3 contains 15 residues. CDR3 in amino acids: CASSRLWASSYEQYF.

The rearrangement uses TRBV7-8 and TRBJ1-5; TCRdb outputs TRBD1, but without DNA this stays unchecked. Germline-derived CDR1 and CDR2 are SGHVS and FQNEAQ. CDR3 length: 15 amino acids. This chain's CDR3 is CASSLSATLNQPQHF.

The chain has TRBV5-4 and TRBJ2-2. Germline V CDR1 and CDR2: SGHNT, YYREEE (reference sequence). This CDR3 is 15 amino acids long. CDR3 in amino acids: CASRLDLRGTGELFF.

J is TRBJ2-5 and V is TRBV7-3; TCRdb names TRBD1, which stays unverified in the absence of DNA. CDR1 and CDR2 (germline): SGHTA, FQGTGA. The CDR3 length is 13 residues. The chain's CDR3 is CASSRGPGETQYF. The whole variable domain, filled in from reference TRBV7-3 and TRBJ2-5, reads GAGVSQTPSNKVTEKGKYVELRCDPISGHTALYWYRQSLGQGPEFLIYFQGTGAADDSGLPNDRFFAVRPEGSVSTLKIQRTERGDSAVYLCASSRGPGETQYFGPGTRLLVL.

The CDR3 is CSVSQALGTEAFF. The chain employs TRBV29-1 and TRBJ1-1. This CDR3 region has 13 residues. The germline CDR1 and CDR2 sequences are SQVTM and ANQGSEA.

The chain couples TRBV30 to TRBJ1-1; TCRdb's D call, TRBD1, is unchecked because there is no DNA. CDR1 and CDR2 (germline): GTSNPN, SVGIG (reference sequence). The CDR3 runs 13 residues. The CDR3 sequence: CAWRRWEPFCAFF.

The chain is built from TRBV18 and TRBJ2-7; TCRdb outputs TRBD1, but without DNA this stays unchecked. The CDR3 has 14 residues. Germline assignment: CDR1 KGHSH and CDR2 LQKENI. This CDR3 is CASSRGAQSYEQYF.

The chain carries TRBV19 and TRBJ2-1; TCRdb calls TRBD1, which cannot be checked without DNA. The germline V gene encodes CDR1 LNHDA and CDR2 SQIVND (reference sequence). The CDR3 is 14 amino acids. The chain's CDR3 is CASSSSIQDREQFF.

The V and J genes are TRBV12-3 or TRBV12-4 and TRBJ2-7; TCRdb lists TRBD1, though no DNA is available to test this call. This CDR3 has 11 amino acids. The CDR3 protein is CATSDSYEQYF.

This chain uses TRBV7-3 with TRBJ2-6. The length of the CDR3 is 17 residues. Germline V gives CDR1 SGHTA, CDR2 FQGTGA. The CDR3 is CASSPGGLGSGANVLTF. The full variable domain, its missing parts supplied by reference TRBV7-3 and TRBJ2-6, is GAGVSQTPSNKVTEKGKYVELRCDPISGHTALYWYRQSLGQGPEFLIYFQGTGAADDSGLPNDRFFAVRPEGSVSTLKIQRTERGDSAVYLCASSPGGLGSGANVLTFGAGSRLTVL.

The rearrangement joins TRBV6-1 to TRBJ1-5; as DNA is missing, the TRBD1 call by TCRdb cannot be tested. The germline gives CDR1 MNHNS, CDR2 SASEGT. The length of the CDR3 is 14 residues. The CDR3 sequence is CASTRTGVGQPQHF.

This chain joins TRBV25-1 and TRBJ2-1; without DNA, the TCRdb call of TRBD2 cannot be checked. The CDR3 spans 13 residues. In germline, CDR1 is MGHDK, CDR2 SYGVNS. CDR3 sequence reads: CASTPAGGNEQFF.

V usage is TRBV6-5 and J usage is TRBJ1-5; absent DNA, TCRdb's TRBD1 call cannot be checked. The CDR3 has 14 residues. The germline CDR1 and CDR2 sequences are MNHEY and SVGAGI. CDR3 sequence reads: CASSYRQGNQPQHF.

The V and J genes are TRBV7-6 and TRBJ2-5; TCRdb returns TRBD1, unconfirmable since there is no DNA. Germline CDR1 is SGHVS and CDR2 is FNYEAQ. The length of the CDR3 is 16 residues. CDR3 sequence reads: CASSYNAQGQVETQYF.

This chain joins TRBV5-5 and TRBJ2-5; the TCRdb call, TRBD2, lacks DNA for checking. The CDR3 has 14 residues. Per germline, CDR1 SGHKS and CDR2 YYEKEE (reference sequence). The CDR3 spells CASSLKREEETQYF.

The rearrangement joins TRBV11-1 to TRBJ1-2; the TCRdb call, TRBD1, lacks DNA for checking. This CDR3 contains 18 residues. Looked up from germline, CDR1 is SGHAT and CDR2 is FQDESV (reference sequence). The CDR3 reads CASSPRVGQGLINYGYTF.

V gene TRBV20-1 combines with J gene TRBJ2-3; TCRdb picks TRBD2, but there is no DNA to check that call. CDR3 length: 13 residues. Per germline, CDR1 DFQATT and CDR2 SNEGSKA (reference sequence). This chain's CDR3 is CSARTSGTDTQYF.

The J gene is TRBJ2-1, the V gene TRBV30. This CDR3 has 11 residues. Germline CDR1 GTSNPN, CDR2 SVGIG (reference sequence). Here the CDR3 reads CAWSRVDEQFF.